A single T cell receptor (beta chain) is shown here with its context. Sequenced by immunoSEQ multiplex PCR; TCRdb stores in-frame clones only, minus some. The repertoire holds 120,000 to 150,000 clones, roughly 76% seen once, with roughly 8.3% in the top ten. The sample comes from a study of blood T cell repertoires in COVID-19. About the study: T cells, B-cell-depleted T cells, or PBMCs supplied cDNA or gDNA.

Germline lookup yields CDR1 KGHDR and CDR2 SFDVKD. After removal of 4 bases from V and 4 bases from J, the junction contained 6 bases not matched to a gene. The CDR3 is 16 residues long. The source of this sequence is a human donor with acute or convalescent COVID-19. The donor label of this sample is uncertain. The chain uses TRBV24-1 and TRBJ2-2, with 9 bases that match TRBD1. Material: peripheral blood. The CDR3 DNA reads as TGTGCCACCAGTGACTCGGGACAGGGACCCACCGGGGAGCTGTTTTTT. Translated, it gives CATSDSGQGPTGELFF.